The 32 T cell receptor beta chains in this list originate from one sample, sequenced in a study of brain T cells in children with intractable seizures. Clones were sequenced by immunoSEQ multiplex PCR, and TCRdb holds only the in-frame ones, with some missing. The sample consists of a few hundred thousand clones, over 90% of them appearing once. The time point: blood from clinic visit 5 months post-surgery; TSC patient then seizure free. Sequenced material: peripheral blood, taken about 5 months after surgery. The receptors stem from a boy less than two years old with tuberous sclerosis and intractable seizures.

V gene TRBV6-5 combines with J gene TRBJ2-7; D is unclear. This CDR3 is built from 13 residues. Trimming took off 7 bases at V and 1 base at J, with 11 bases between the two ends. Germline values: CDR1 MNHEY, CDR2 SVGAGI. This chain's CDR3 is CASNPATSYEQYF. The CDR3 DNA follows: TGTGCCAGCAATCCGGCTACGTCCTACGAGCAGTACTTC.

Of note for this clone: The identical CDR3 is also encoded by other nucleotide sequences in the sample. The V and J genes are TRBV5-1 and TRBJ2-7; 10 bases are shared with TRBD2. Germline V gene sequence: CDR1 SGHRS, CDR2 YFSETQ. The CDR3 has 15 amino acids. J was trimmed by 2 bases and V by 3 bases; bases with no gene match: 5. CDR3 sequence reads: CASSSLAGGPYEQYF. DNA of the CDR3: TGCGCCAGCAGCTCCTTAGCGGGGGGACCCTACGAGCAGTACTTC. The complete variable domain, with remaining parts taken from reference TRBV5-1 and TRBJ2-7, reads KAGVTQTPRYLIKTRGQQVTLSCSPISGHRSVSWYQQTPGQGLQFLFEYFSETQRNKGNFPGRFSGRQFSNSRSEMNVSTLELGDSALYLCASSSLAGGPYEQYFGPGTRLTVT.

The rearrangement links TRBV7-9 to TRBJ2-5; no firm D call. The V and J ends lost 5 bases and 1 base respectively, with 8 bases between them. The CDR3 spans 13 residues. CDR1 is SEHNR and CDR2 is FQNEAQ in the germline V gene (reference sequence). The CDR3 reads CASSPVGQETQYF. The CDR3 DNA sequence: TGTGCCAGCAGCCCAGTAGGCCAAGAGACCCAGTACTTC.

J is TRBJ1-2 and V is TRBV6-5; D possibly corresponds to TRBD1 (5 bases). CDR3 length: 12 residues. Germline-derived CDR1 and CDR2 are MNHEY and SVGAGI. V was pared by 6 bases and J by 7 bases, with 12 bases between. CDR3 sequence (DNA): TGTGCCAGCAGCGCAGGGCTCTGTGGCTACACCTTC. Encoded protein: CASSAGLCGYTF.

The CDR3 sequence: CASSPTALAGGNEQFF. The CDR3 nucleotides are TGTGCCAGCAGTCCCACCGCATTAGCGGGAGGAAATGAGCAGTTCTTC. V and J are TRBV27 and TRBJ2-1; TRBD2 agrees at 10 bases. CDR3 length: 16 residues. V shed 5 bases and J 7 bases; nucleotides not matched to a gene: 11. Germline CDR1 reads MNHEY; CDR2 reads SMNVEV (reference sequence).

The chain combines TRBV4-1 with TRBJ1-1; 7 nucleotides match TRBD1. Germline-derived CDR1 and CDR2 are MGHRA and YSYEKL. The V gene end was trimmed by 0 bases and the J gene end by 7 bases; junction bases not matched to a gene: 14. This CDR3 spans 17 amino acids. The CDR3 reads CASSQDRDRDLPYEAFF. CDR3 nucleotides: TGCGCCAGCAGCCAAGATCGTGACAGGGATTTACCCTATGAAGCTTTCTTT.

The gene calls are TRBV7-3 and TRBJ1-5; 11 positions agree with TRBD1. V lost 5 bases to trimming and J lost 1 base; unmatched junction nucleotides: 13. Per the germline V gene, CDR1 is SGHTA and CDR2 is FQGTGA. CDR3 length equals 19 residues. This CDR3 reads CASSVGGQGALGSNQPQHF. In nucleotides, the CDR3 is TGTGCCAGCAGCGTGGGCGGACAGGGGGCCCTGGGAAGCAATCAGCCCCAGCATTTT.

V usage is TRBV7-6 and J usage is TRBJ2-1; TRBD2 is a possible D gene (7 bases). Trimming took off 4 bases at V and 6 bases at J, with 22 bases between the two ends. The germline gives CDR1 SGHVS, CDR2 FNYEAQ. The CDR3 is 17 amino acids. CDR3: CASSSYRRGRTSNEQFF. In nucleotides, the CDR3 is TGTGCCAGCAGCTCGTATCGCAGGGGTAGGACTAGCAATGAGCAGTTCTTC.

This rearrangement joins TRBV30 to TRBJ2-1, with 9 bases fitting TRBD2. The V segment lost 5 bases and the J segment 4 bases; nucleotides outside the gene matches: 6. Germline lookup yields CDR1 GTSNPN and CDR2 SVGIG (reference sequence). This CDR3 region has 14 residues. The CDR3 DNA reads TGTGCCTGGCTTAGCGGGAGAGCTTACAATGAGCAGTTCTTC. Protein product: CAWLSGRAYNEQFF.

The chain employs TRBV9 and TRBJ2-2; 10 positions match TRBD2. Germline CDR1 and CDR2: SGDLS and YYNGEE. With V trimmed by 3 bases and J by 5 bases, 7 bases remained unmatched. The CDR3 runs to 16 residues. CDR3 in DNA: TGTGCCAGCAGCGCCGGGAAAGCGGGGGGGACCGGGGAGCTGTTTTTT. Protein sequence: CASSAGKAGGTGELFF.

The chain combines TRBV5-5 with TRBJ1-1, with D unresolved. The ends were cut back, 2 bases at V and 4 bases at J, with 12 bases in the middle. The CDR3 spans 14 residues. Germline CDR1 is SGHKS and CDR2 is YYEKEE (reference sequence). CDR3 protein: CASSLNTLITEAFF. CDR3 bases: TGTGCCAGCAGCTTAAATACCCTGATCACTGAAGCTTTCTTT.

The rearrangement uses TRBV19 and TRBJ2-7; TRBD2 matches at 7 bases. Germline V lookup: CDR1 LNHDA, CDR2 SQIVND (reference sequence). The trim removed 1 base at V and 4 bases at J, leaving 10 bases unmatched. This CDR3 contains 16 residues. CDR3 sequence: CASSIVGGLGSYEQYF. As DNA, the CDR3 is TGTGCCAGTAGTATAGTCGGCGGACTAGGGTCGTACGAGCAGTACTTC.

The chain couples TRBV14 to TRBJ2-5; D is unresolved. CDR1 SGHDN and CDR2 FVKESK come from the germline V gene. Trimming cost V 1 base and J 2 bases, with 11 bases left between them. This CDR3 contains 15 residues. The CDR3: CASSQVRTPQETQYF. CDR3 DNA: TGTGCCAGCAGCCAAGTGAGAACACCTCAAGAGACCCAGTACTTC.

The gene calls are TRBV15 and TRBJ2-1; 7 bases fit TRBD1. Germline assignment: CDR1 LNHNV and CDR2 YYDKDF (reference sequence). The CDR3 runs 12 residues. Unmatched junction bases numbered 1, after V lost 2 bases and J lost 9 bases. This CDR3 reads CATSRPGGEQFF. The CDR3 DNA reads TGTGCCACCAGCAGACCAGGGGGTGAGCAGTTCTTC.

This clone showed up just a few times. This chain uses TRBV7-9 with TRBJ2-1; D possibly matches TRBD1 or TRBD2 (5 bases each). From germline, CDR1 is SEHNR and CDR2 FQNEAQ (reference sequence). The CDR3 is 14 amino acids. The V end was cut by 1 base, the J end by 7 bases, with 11 bases between. The CDR3 reads CASSLGRGANEQFF. The CDR3 nucleotides read TGTGCCAGCAGCTTAGGAAGGGGAGCGAATGAGCAGTTCTTC. Using reference TRBV7-9 and TRBJ2-1 for the parts outside the CDR3, the full variable domain is DTGVSQNPRHKITKRGQNVTFRCDPISEHNRLYWYRQTLGQGPEFLTYFQNEAQLEKSRLLSDRFSAERPKGSFSTLEIQRTEQGDSAMYLCASSLGRGANEQFFGPGTRLTVL.

The rearrangement links TRBV30 to TRBJ2-5; TRBD2 agrees at 15 bases. CDR1 is GTSNPN and CDR2 is SVGIG in the germline V gene (reference sequence). V dropped 1 base and J dropped 2; count of bases not matched to a gene: 5. CDR3 size: 17 residues. The CDR3 reads CAWSAGLAGGIQETQYF. Written as DNA, the CDR3 is TGTGCCTGGAGTGCTGGACTAGCGGGAGGGATACAAGAGACCCAGTACTTC.

The chain is built from TRBV11-3 and TRBJ1-6, with a possible D match to TRBD1 (6 bases). Trimming stripped 3 bases from V and 9 bases from J, with 9 bases between. The CDR3 totals 13 residues. CDR1 is SGHNT, CDR2 YENEEA, per germline. In DNA, the CDR3 is TGTGCCAGCAGCTTTCAGGGGTCTTCACCCCTCCACTTT. This sequence encodes CASSFQGSSPLHF.

The chain combines TRBV4-2 with TRBJ2-7; 14 bases align to TRBD2. CDR1 and CDR2 (germline): LGHNA, YNFKEQ. CDR3 length: 16 residues. The V gene end was trimmed by 0 bases and the J gene end by 3 bases; junction bases not matched to a gene: 1. CDR3 region: CASSQDGTSGSYEQYF. The DNA of the CDR3 is TGTGCCAGCAGCCAAGATGGGACTAGCGGGAGCTACGAGCAGTACTTC.

The chain has TRBV7-9 and TRBJ2-1; no clear D. Trimming stripped 2 bases from V and 12 bases from J, with 8 bases between. Germline V lookup: CDR1 SEHNR, CDR2 FQNEAQ (reference sequence). There are 11 residues in the CDR3. The CDR3 region is CASSLLGGQFF. CDR3 in DNA: TGTGCCAGCAGCTTATTGGGCGGGCAGTTCTTC.

The chain recombines TRBV5-1 with TRBJ1-4; D is perhaps TRBD1 (6 bases). The CDR3 is 13 residues long. Germline CDR1 SGHRS, CDR2 YFSETQ. Between the trimmed V and J ends, which lost 4 bases and 7 bases, there was a span of 11 bases. The CDR3 sequence: CASSALQGEKLFF. The CDR3 region has the DNA TGCGCCAGCAGCGCCTTACAGGGTGAAAAACTGTTTTTT.

This clone was seen only once. The chain employs TRBV11-2 and TRBJ2-7; 10 bases agree with TRBD1. Trimming cost V 8 bases and J 4 bases; bases outside gene matches: 8. Germline V gene sequence: CDR1 SGHAT, CDR2 FQNNGV. This CDR3 is built from 14 residues. CDR3 sequence (DNA): TGTGCCAGCCGTGGGACAGGGGATTTATACGAGCAGTACTTC. It yields the protein CASRGTGDLYEQYF.

The J gene is TRBJ1-4, the V gene TRBV24-1; D is ambiguous. Germline values: CDR1 KGHDR, CDR2 SFDVKD. The CDR3 consists of 12 residues. Deletions cut 2 bases from V and 5 bases from J, with 2 bases between. The CDR3 nucleotides are TGTGCCACCAGTGATTGGAATGAAAAACTGTTTTTT. Its protein is CATSDWNEKLFF.

As regards this clone: One end of the junction is discordant with germline, which a read error may explain. The rearrangement links TRBV10-3 to TRBJ2-3; 12 bases align to TRBD2. Germline values: CDR1 ENHRY, CDR2 SYGVKD. This CDR3 region has 16 residues. The CDR3 DNA reads TGTGCCACCAGTAGCCTAGCGGGGGGGCTTTTAGATACGCAGTATTTT. Amino acids: CATSSLAGGLLDTQYF.

The CDR3 DNA is TGTGCCAGCAGTGTCTTGGGCCAGGGCAATCAGCCCCAGCATTTT. As protein: CASSVLGQGNQPQHF. The V call is TRBV21-1, the J call TRBJ1-5; the D segment call TRBD1 is taken from the table without a DNA check. TRBV21-1 is a known pseudogene. This CDR3 region has 15 residues.

The CDR3: CASSQALALATDTQYF. CDR3 nucleotide sequence: TGTGCCAGCAGCCAAGCTTTAGCATTAGCCACAGATACGCAGTATTTT. V and J are TRBV3-1 (or the pseudogene TRBV3-2) and TRBJ2-3; D not certain. V was shortened by 1 base and J by 2 bases, with 13 bases between the two germline ends. The CDR3 consists of 16 residues. From germline, CDR1 is LGHDT and CDR2 YNNKEL (reference sequence).

V gene TRBV5-8 combines with J gene TRBJ1-4; D remains ambiguous. CDR3 length equals 14 residues. Germline V gene sequence: CDR1 SGHTS, CDR2 YDEGEE. V lost 1 base and J 5 bases, leaving 9 bases between the germline ends. The CDR3 sequence: CASSLSPQNEKLFF. The CDR3 coding sequence is TGTGCCAGCAGCTTGTCACCGCAAAATGAAAAACTGTTTTTT.

V and J are TRBV5-1 and TRBJ1-5; D is perhaps TRBD1 (6 bases). Trimming pared 4 bases from V and 4 bases from J, leaving 12 bases between. Looked up from germline, CDR1 is SGHRS and CDR2 is YFSETQ. The CDR3 extends over 14 amino acids. CDR3 region: CASSPGGGNQPQHF. In DNA form, the CDR3 reads TGCGCCAGCAGCCCGGGAGGGGGGAATCAGCCCCAGCATTTT.

This chain links TRBV21-1 with TRBJ2-7; the table's D call, TRBD1, was not checked against the DNA. TRBV21-1 is a documented pseudogene. The CDR3 is 13 amino acids. The CDR3 sequence is CADDGQGAYEQYF. The CDR3 DNA reads as TGTGCCGATGACGGGCAGGGGGCTTACGAGCAGTACTTC.

This chain links TRBV18 with TRBJ1-1; TRBD1 is a possible D gene (5 bases). CDR3 length equals 17 residues. The germline V gene has CDR1 KGHSH and CDR2 LQKENI. Trimming cost V 3 bases and J 1 base, with 18 bases left between them. The CDR3 protein is CASSPRQRDAWNTEAFF. DNA for the CDR3: TGTGCCAGCTCACCCCGGCAGCGGGACGCGTGGAACACTGAAGCTTTCTTT.

The V call is TRBV5-8, the J call TRBJ2-1; 8 bases agree with TRBD2. Germline loops: CDR1 SGHTS, CDR2 YDEGEE. V dropped 0 bases and J dropped 10; count of bases not matched to a gene: 3. This CDR3 has 13 amino acids. CDR3 in amino acids: CASSLDRGGEQFF. The CDR3 DNA reads TGTGCCAGCAGCTTGGACCGGGGGGGGGAGCAGTTCTTC.

The V and J genes are TRBV9 and TRBJ1-1; D gene uncertain. The V end lost 0 bases, the J end lost 1 base, and 16 bases lay between the germline ends. This CDR3 has 17 residues. Germline CDR1 SGDLS, CDR2 YYNGEE. CDR3 in amino acids: CASSVGPETPSNTEAFF. CDR3 DNA: TGTGCCAGCAGCGTAGGGCCAGAGACCCCCTCGAACACTGAAGCTTTCTTT.

V usage is TRBV27 and J usage is TRBJ1-6, with a weak D call TRBD1 (5 bases). CDR3 size: 15 residues. CDR1 MNHEY and CDR2 SMNVEV come from the germline V gene (reference sequence). Trimming shortened V by 0 bases and J by 10 bases, and 13 bases separated the two germline ends. The CDR3 region is CASSLSDSGGSPLHF. The CDR3 region has the DNA TGTGCCAGCAGTTTATCAGACAGCGGGGGGTCACCCCTCCACTTT.